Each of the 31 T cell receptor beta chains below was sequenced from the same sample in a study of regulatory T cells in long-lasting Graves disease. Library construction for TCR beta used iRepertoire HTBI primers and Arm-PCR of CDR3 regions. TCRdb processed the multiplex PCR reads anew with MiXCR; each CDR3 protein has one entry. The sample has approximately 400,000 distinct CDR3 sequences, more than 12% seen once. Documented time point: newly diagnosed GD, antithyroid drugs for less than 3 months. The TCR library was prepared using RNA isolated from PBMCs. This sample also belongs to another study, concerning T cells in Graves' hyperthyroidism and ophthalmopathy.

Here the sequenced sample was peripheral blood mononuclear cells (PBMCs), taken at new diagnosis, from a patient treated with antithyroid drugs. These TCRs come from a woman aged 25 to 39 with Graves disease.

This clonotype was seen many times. In DNA form, the CDR3 reads TGTGCCAGCAGTTTCGGGGGAGGATATAGCAATCAGCCCCAGCATTTT. This sequence encodes CASSFGGGYSNQPQHF. V is TRBV28 and J is TRBJ1-5; tentatively, D is TRBD1 (5 bases). The V gene's germline CDR1 is MDHEN and CDR2 SYDVKM. The length of the CDR3 is 16 residues. Trimming pared 3 bases from V and 0 bases from J, leaving 12 bases between.

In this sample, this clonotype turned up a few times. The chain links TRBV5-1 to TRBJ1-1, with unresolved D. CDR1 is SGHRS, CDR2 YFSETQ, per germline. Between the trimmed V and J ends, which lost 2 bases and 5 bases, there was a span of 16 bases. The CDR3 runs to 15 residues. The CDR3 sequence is CASSFPGRGRTEAFF. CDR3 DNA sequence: TGCGCCAGCAGCTTTCCGGGCCGAGGTAGAACTGAAGCTTTCTTT.

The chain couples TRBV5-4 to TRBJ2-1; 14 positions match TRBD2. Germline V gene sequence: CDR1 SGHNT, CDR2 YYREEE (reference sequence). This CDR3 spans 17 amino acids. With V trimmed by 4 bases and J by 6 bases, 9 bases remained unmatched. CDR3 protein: CASSPGTSGSRVNEQFF. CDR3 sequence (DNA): TGTGCCAGCAGCCCCGGGACTAGCGGGAGTAGAGTCAATGAGCAGTTCTTC.

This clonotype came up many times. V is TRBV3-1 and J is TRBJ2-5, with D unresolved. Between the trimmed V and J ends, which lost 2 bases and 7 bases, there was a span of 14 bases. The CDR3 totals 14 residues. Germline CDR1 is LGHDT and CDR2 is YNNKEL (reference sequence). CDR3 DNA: TGTGCCAGCAGCCAAAGGTCAGCCCCGGGGACCCAGTACTTC. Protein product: CASSQRSAPGTQYF.

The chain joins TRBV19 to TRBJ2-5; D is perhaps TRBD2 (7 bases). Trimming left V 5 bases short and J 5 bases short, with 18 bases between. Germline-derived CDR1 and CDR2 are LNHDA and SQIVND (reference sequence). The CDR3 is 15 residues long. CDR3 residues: CASSHRGAGRETQYF. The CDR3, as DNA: TGTGCCAGTAGTCACCGGGGGGCTGGTCGGGAGACCCAGTACTTC.

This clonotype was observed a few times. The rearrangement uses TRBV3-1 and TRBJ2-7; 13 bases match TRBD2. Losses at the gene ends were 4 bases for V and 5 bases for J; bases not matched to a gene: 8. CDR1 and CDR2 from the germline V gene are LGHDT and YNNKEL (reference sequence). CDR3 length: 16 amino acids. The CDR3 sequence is CASSLTGTSGTHEQYF. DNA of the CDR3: TGTGCCAGCAGCCTAACCGGGACTAGCGGGACCCACGAGCAGTACTTC.

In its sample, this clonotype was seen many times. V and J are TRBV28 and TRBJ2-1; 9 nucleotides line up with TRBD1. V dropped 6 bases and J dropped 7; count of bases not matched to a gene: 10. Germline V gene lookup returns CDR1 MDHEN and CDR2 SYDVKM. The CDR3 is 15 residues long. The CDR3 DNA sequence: TGTGCCAGCAGCCCGGGACAGGGAGCTATTAATGAGCAGTTCTTC. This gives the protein CASSPGQGAINEQFF.

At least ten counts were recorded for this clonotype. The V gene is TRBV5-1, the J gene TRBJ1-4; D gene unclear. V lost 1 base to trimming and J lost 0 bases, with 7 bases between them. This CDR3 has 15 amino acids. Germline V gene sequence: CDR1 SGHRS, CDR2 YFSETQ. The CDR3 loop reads CASSLSWTTNEKLFF. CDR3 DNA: TGCGCCAGCAGCTTGAGTTGGACAACTAATGAAAAACTGTTTTTT.

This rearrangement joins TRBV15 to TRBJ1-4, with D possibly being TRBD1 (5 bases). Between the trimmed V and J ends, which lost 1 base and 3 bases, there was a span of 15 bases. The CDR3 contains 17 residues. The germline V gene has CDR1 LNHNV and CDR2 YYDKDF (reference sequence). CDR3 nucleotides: TGTGCCACCAGCAGAGGCCTGCCCGGGACCGCTAATGAAAAACTGTTTTTT. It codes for CATSRGLPGTANEKLFF.

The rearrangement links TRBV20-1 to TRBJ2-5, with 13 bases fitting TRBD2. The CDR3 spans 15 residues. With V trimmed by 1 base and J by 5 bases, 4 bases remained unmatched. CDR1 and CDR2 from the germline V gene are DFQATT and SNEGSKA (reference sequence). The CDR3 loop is CSARGTSGSGETQYF. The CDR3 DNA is TGCAGTGCTAGAGGGACTAGCGGGAGCGGCGAGACCCAGTACTTC.

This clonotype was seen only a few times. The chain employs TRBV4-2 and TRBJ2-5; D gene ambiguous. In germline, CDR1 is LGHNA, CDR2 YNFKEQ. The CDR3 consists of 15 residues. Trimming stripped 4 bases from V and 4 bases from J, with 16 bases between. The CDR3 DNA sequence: TGTGCCAGCAGCCTTCGTTTTGAGGAGAGAGAGACCCAGTACTTC. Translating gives CASSLRFEERETQYF.

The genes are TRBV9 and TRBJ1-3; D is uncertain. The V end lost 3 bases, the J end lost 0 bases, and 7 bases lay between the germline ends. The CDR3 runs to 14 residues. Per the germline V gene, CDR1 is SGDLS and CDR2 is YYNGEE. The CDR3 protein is CASSAGYSGNTIYF. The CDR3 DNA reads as TGTGCCAGCAGCGCCGGGTACTCTGGAAACACCATATATTTT.

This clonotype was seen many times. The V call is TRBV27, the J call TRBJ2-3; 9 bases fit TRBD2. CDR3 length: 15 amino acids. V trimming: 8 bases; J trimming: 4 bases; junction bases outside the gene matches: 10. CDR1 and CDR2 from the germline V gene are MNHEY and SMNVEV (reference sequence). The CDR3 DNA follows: TGTGCCAGCCACAGTAGCGGGAGTGCAGCAGATACGCAGTATTTT. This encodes CASHSSGSAADTQYF.

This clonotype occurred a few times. CDR3 in amino acids: CASSEAGYNEQFF. CDR3 nucleotides: TGCGCCAGCAGTGAAGCCGGTTACAATGAGCAGTTCTTC. This chain uses TRBV10-1 with TRBJ2-1; no clear D gene. The CDR3 covers 13 residues. The germline V and J ends were trimmed by 3 bases and 4 bases, with 7 bases remaining between them. Per the germline V gene, CDR1 is WNHNN and CDR2 is SYGVQD (reference sequence).

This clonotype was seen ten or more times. The CDR3, as DNA: TGTGCCAGCAGACTCCAGGCCATCAAGGGGGCTGAAGCTTTCTTT. Its translation is CASRLQAIKGAEAFF. This sequence joins TRBV11-2 and TRBJ1-1; a weak D match, TRBD1 (6 bases). V was shortened by 6 bases and J by 6 bases, with 20 bases between the two germline ends. The CDR3 is 15 amino acids. Germline CDR1 SGHAT, CDR2 FQNNGV.

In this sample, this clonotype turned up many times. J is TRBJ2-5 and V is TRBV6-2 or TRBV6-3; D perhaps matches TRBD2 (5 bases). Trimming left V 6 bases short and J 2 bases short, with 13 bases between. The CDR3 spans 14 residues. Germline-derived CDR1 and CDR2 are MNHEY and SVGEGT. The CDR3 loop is CASSPVEGQETQYF. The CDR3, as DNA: TGTGCCAGCAGCCCGGTTGAGGGACAAGAGACCCAGTACTTC.

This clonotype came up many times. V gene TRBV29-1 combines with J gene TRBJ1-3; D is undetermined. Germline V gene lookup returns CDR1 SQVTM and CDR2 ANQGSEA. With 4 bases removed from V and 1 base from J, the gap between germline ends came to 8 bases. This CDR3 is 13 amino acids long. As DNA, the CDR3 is TGCAGCGTTGTTTCAAGATCTGGAAACACCATATATTTT. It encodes CSVVSRSGNTIYF.

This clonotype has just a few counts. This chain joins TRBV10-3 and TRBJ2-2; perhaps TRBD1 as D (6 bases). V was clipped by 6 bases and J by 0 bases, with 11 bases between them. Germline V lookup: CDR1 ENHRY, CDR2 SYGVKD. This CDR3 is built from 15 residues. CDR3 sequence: CAISWTDANTGELFF. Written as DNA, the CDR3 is TGTGCCATCAGCTGGACAGACGCGAACACCGGGGAGCTGTTTTTT.

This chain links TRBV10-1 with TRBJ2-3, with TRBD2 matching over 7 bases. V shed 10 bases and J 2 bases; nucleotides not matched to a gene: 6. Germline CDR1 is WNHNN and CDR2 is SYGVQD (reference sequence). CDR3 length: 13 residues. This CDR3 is CATGAGYTDTQYF. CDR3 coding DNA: TGCGCCACCGGAGCGGGGTACACAGATACGCAGTATTTT.

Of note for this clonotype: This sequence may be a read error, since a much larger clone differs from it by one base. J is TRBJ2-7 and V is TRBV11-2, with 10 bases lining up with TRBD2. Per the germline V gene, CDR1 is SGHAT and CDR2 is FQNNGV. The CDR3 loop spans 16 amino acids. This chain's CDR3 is CASSLEAGGPSYEQCF. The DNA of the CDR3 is TGTGCCAGCAGCTTAGAAGCGGGAGGGCCTTCCTACGAGCAGTGCTTC.

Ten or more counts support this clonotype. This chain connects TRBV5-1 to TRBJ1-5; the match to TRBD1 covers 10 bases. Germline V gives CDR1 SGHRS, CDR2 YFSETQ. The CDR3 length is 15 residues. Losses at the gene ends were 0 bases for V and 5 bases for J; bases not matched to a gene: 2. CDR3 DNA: TGCGCCAGCAGCTTGGGGACAGGGGGGTATCAGCCCCAGCATTTT. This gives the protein CASSLGTGGYQPQHF.

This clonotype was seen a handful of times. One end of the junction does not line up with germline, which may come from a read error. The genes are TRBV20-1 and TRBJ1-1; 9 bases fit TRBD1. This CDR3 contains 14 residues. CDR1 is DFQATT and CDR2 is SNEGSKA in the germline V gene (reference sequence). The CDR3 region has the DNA TGCAATGCTAGAGAGTACAGGGGGCCGACTGAAGCTTTCTTT. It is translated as CNAREYRGPTEAFF.

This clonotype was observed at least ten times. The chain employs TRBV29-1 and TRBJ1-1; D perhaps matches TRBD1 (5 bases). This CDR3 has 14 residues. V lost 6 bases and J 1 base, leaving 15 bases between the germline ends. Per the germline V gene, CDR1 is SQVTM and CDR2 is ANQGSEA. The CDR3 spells CSVKGRLANTEAFF. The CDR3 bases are TGCAGCGTAAAGGGGCGGTTGGCGAACACTGAAGCTTTCTTT.

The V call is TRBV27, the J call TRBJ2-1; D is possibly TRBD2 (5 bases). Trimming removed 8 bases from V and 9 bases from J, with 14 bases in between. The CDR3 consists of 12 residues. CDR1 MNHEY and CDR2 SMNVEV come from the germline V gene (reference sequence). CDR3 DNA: TGTGCCAGCGATCGGGCGAGGGCTGAGCAGTTCTTC. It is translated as CASDRARAEQFF.

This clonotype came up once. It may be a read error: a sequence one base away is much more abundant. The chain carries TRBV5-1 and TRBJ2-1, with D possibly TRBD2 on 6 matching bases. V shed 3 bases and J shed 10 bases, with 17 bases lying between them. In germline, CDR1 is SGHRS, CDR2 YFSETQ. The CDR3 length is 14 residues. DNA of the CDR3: TGCGCCAGCAGCTACGAGGGGACTGGCCCCGAGCAGTTCTTC. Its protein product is CASSYEGTGPEQFF.

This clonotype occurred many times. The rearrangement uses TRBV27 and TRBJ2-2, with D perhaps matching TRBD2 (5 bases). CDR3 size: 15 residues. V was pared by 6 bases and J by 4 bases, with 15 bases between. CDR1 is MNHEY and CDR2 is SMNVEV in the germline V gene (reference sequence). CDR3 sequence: CASRLGVEGTGELFF. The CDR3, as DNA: TGTGCCAGCAGACTCGGGGTTGAGGGCACCGGGGAGCTGTTTTTT.

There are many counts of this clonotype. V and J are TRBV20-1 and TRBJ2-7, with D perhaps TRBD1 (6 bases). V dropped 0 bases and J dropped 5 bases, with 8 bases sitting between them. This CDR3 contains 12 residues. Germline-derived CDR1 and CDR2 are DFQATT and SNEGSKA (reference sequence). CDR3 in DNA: TGCAGTGCTAGAGACACAGGGAACGAGCAGTACTTC. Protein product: CSARDTGNEQYF.

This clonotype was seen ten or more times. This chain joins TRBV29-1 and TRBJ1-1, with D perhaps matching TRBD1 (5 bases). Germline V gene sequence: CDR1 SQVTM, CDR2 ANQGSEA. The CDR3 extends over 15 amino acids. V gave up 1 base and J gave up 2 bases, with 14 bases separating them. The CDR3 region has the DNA TGCAGCGTTGAAGGCGAGACAGTCCTAAACACTGAAGCTTTCTTT. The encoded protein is CSVEGETVLNTEAFF. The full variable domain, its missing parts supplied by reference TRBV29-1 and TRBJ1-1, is SAVISQKPSRDICQRGTSLTIQCQVDSQVTMMFWYRQQPGQSLTLIATANQGSEATYESGFVIDKFPISRPNLTFSTLTVSNMSPEDSSIYLCSVEGETVLNTEAFFGQGTRLTVV.

This CDR3 is CASSPASGSAYEQYF. The CDR3 DNA reads TGTGCCAGTAGTCCAGCTAGCGGGAGTGCGTACGAGCAGTACTTC. This chain links TRBV19 with TRBJ2-7; 10 bases agree with TRBD2. This CDR3 is built from 15 residues. CDR1 and CDR2 from the germline V gene are LNHDA and SQIVND (reference sequence). Trimming at V came to 5 bases and at J to 4 bases, leaving 8 bases not matched to a gene.

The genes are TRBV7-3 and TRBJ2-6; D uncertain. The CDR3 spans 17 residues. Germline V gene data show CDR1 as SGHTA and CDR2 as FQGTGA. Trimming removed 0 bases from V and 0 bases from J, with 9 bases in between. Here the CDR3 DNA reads TGTGCCAGCAGCTTAACGGGCGGCAGCTCTGGGGCCAACGTCCTGACTTTC. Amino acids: CASSLTGGSSGANVLTF. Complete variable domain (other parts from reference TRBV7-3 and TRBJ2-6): GAGVSQTPSNKVTEKGKYVELRCDPISGHTALYWYRQSLGQGPEFLIYFQGTGAADDSGLPNDRFFAVRPEGSVSTLKIQRTERGDSAVYLCASSLTGGSSGANVLTFGAGSRLTVL.

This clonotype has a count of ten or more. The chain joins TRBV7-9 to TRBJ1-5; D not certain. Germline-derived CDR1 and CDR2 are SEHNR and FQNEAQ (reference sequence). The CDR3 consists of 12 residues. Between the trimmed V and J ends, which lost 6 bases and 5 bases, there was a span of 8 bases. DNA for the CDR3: TGTGCCAGCAGTTTGAGAGATCAGCCCCAGCATTTT. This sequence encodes CASSLRDQPQHF.